The T cell receptor (beta chain) described here comes from a study of spatial heterogeneity in lung cancer. Study context: As counted in raw reads, each unique TCR and UMI combination appeared more than ten times on average.

Sample time point: sample taken at primary tumor resection. Tumor, nontumor lung or frozen PBMC supplied whole RNA that was sequenced unsorted. Samples came from roughly 75 TRACERx patients with untreated early-stage lung cancer. This clonotype was picked up many times. TCRdb recomputed calls from the 5' RACE reads with MiXCR, one row per CDR3 protein. Counted here are about 40,000 distinct CDR3 sequences, 5.2% occurring once; the ten biggest clones make up approximately 24%. CDR1 and CDR2 from the germline V gene are SGHAT and FQDESV (reference sequence). The CDR3 runs 15 residues. Trimming stripped 3 bases from V and 2 bases from J, with 14 bases between.

This chain uses TRBV11-1 with TRBJ2-7; TRBD1 is a possible D gene (6 bases). The sequences come from PBMCs, collected at surgery. The clonotype was recovered from a female donor with early-stage non-small cell lung cancer. The CDR3 loop reads CASSFKTGSAYEQYF. The CDR3 DNA follows: TGTGCCAGCAGCTTCAAGACAGGTTCCGCCTACGAGCAGTACTTC.